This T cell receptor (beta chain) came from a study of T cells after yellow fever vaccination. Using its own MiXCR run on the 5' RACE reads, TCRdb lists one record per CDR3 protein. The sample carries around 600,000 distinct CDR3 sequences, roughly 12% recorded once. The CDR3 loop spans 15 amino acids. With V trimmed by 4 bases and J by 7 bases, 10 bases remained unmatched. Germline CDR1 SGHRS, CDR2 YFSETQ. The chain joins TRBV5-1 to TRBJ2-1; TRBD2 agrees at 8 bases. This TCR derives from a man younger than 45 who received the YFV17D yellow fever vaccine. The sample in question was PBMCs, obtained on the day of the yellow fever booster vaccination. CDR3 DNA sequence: TGCGCCAGCAGCCTCGGGACTAGTGTTACTAATGAGCAGTTCTTC. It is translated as CASSLGTSVTNEQFF.